The 16 T cell receptor beta chains presented below share a single source sample, sequenced in a study of blood T cells in healthy people across ages. Using a J-beta primer mix together with a sample-barcoded 5' primer, a second PCR was run for about 6 to 11 cycles. Using its own MiXCR run on the 5' RACE reads, TCRdb lists one record per CDR3 protein. Of 600,000 or so distinct CDR3 sequences listed, 25% to 30% were seen once; the top ten hold approximately 15%. Sequenced material: blood. Receptors originate from a woman aged 80 or over in good health.

This sequence joins TRBV6-1 and TRBJ1-1; 7 positions match TRBD1. The CDR3 spans 13 residues. The V segment lost 6 bases and the J segment 6 bases; nucleotides outside the gene matches: 7. Germline V CDR1 and CDR2: MNHNS, SASEGT. The CDR3 spells CASSIRGAPEAFF. The CDR3 DNA sequence: TGTGCCAGCAGCATCAGGGGGGCCCCTGAAGCTTTCTTT.

The table lists this clonotype with many counts. The chain uses TRBV6-5 and TRBJ1-2; D may be TRBD1 (6 bases). CDR3 length: 14 amino acids. Germline V lookup: CDR1 MNHEY, CDR2 SVGAGI. V gave up 8 bases and J gave up 4 bases, with 17 bases separating them. The CDR3 DNA is TGTGCCAGCGGCCGGGGAGGACAGACCTATGGCTACACCTTC. Its protein product is CASGRGGQTYGYTF.

This clonotype has only a few counts. V and J are TRBV20-1 and TRBJ2-1, with a tentative D call TRBD2 (5 bases). Germline-derived CDR1 and CDR2 are DFQATT and SNEGSKA (reference sequence). V was trimmed by 4 bases and J by 8 bases, leaving 21 bases between them. The CDR3 covers 15 residues. This chain's CDR3 is CSAKERRSWSHEQFF. The CDR3 region has the DNA TGCAGTGCTAAAGAACGGAGGAGTTGGAGCCATGAGCAGTTCTTC.

This clonotype was detected ten times or more. This chain connects TRBV12-3 or TRBV12-4 to TRBJ2-5; the match to TRBD2 covers 7 bases. The CDR3 is 14 amino acids. V gave up 6 bases and J gave up 4 bases; unmatched junction bases: 8. The CDR3 sequence is CASSTTSRGETQYF. CDR3 coding DNA: TGTGCCAGCAGCACGACTAGCCGGGGAGAGACCCAGTACTTC.

This clonotype has ten or more counts. V gene TRBV29-1 combines with J gene TRBJ2-1; a weak D match, TRBD2 (5 bases). Trimming stripped 1 base from V and 7 bases from J, with 8 bases between. CDR1 is SQVTM, CDR2 ANQGSEA, per germline. There are 12 residues in the CDR3. CDR3 sequence (DNA): TGCAGCGTTGAAGGAGCGGTAAATGAGCAGTTCTTC. As protein: CSVEGAVNEQFF.

The CDR3 DNA reads TGTGCCAGCAGCCGACAGACTCTCTCTGGAAACACCATATATTTT. It encodes CASSRQTLSGNTIYF. The chain carries TRBV9 and TRBJ1-3; D possibly corresponds to TRBD1 (5 bases). CDR1 and CDR2 from the germline V gene are SGDLS and YYNGEE. V was clipped by 4 bases and J by 0 bases, with 11 bases between them. The CDR3 totals 15 residues.

There are many counts of this clonotype. The rearrangement links TRBV11-2 to TRBJ2-5, with D possibly TRBD1 on 6 matching bases. Germline CDR1 is SGHAT and CDR2 is FQNNGV. Between the trimmed V and J ends, which lost 1 base and 3 bases, there was a span of 18 bases. This CDR3 is built from 17 residues. The chain's CDR3 is CASSLGLGAVVKETQYF. In DNA form, the CDR3 reads TGTGCCAGCAGCTTAGGTTTGGGGGCAGTTGTAAAAGAGACCCAGTACTTC.

This rearrangement joins TRBV20-1 to TRBJ1-6; 7 bases are a match to TRBD1. Germline CDR1 DFQATT, CDR2 SNEGSKA (reference sequence). The CDR3 is 14 amino acids. V gave up 6 bases and J gave up 9 bases; unmatched junction bases: 11. The DNA for the CDR3 is TGCAGTGCCAAACCGACAGGGCAGAGTTCACCCCTCCACTTT. Amino acids: CSAKPTGQSSPLHF.

This clonotype occurred a few times. This may be a read error: a much more frequent sequence differs by one nucleotide. The chain has TRBV6-5 and TRBJ2-1, with D perhaps matching TRBD1 (6 bases). Per germline, CDR1 MNHEY and CDR2 SVGAGI. The CDR3 covers 14 residues. V shed 6 bases and J shed 13 bases, with 22 bases lying between them. The CDR3, as DNA: TGTGCCAGCAGCTCGGACAGAGGTTCAGAGACCCAGTTCTTC. As protein: CASSSDRGSETQFF.

This clonotype was recorded a few times. V and J are TRBV5-1 and TRBJ2-5, with TRBD1 identical over 8 bases. Germline V lookup: CDR1 SGHRS, CDR2 YFSETQ. This CDR3 is 16 amino acids long. The junction had 6 bases not matched to a gene; V was cut back by 2 bases and J by 0 bases. The CDR3 nucleotides are TGCGCCAGCAGCTTAGGAGACAGGGGAAACCAAGAGACCCAGTACTTC. Encoded protein: CASSLGDRGNQETQYF.

Ten or more counts support this clonotype. V usage is TRBV29-1 and J usage is TRBJ1-2; 7 bases agree with TRBD1. The V gene's germline CDR1 is SQVTM and CDR2 ANQGSEA. CDR3 length equals 11 residues. J lost 7 bases, V lost 4 bases, and 3 bases had no gene match. The CDR3 region has the DNA TGCAGCGTTGGGTCAGGGGGTGGCTACACCTTC. Amino acid sequence: CSVGSGGGYTF.

There are many counts of this clonotype. The chain is built from TRBV5-1 and TRBJ1-1, with D possibly TRBD1 on 6 matching bases. The V and J ends lost 0 bases and 7 bases respectively, with 16 bases between them. CDR1 and CDR2 (germline): SGHRS, YFSETQ. The CDR3 spans 15 residues. For the CDR3, the DNA is TGCGCCAGCAGCTTGGAGAACGCAGGGGATGATGAAGCTTTCTTT. This sequence encodes CASSLENAGDDEAFF.

This clonotype was observed many times. The V call is TRBV7-2, the J call TRBJ1-1, with TRBD1 matching over 8 bases. CDR1 SGHTA and CDR2 FQGNSA come from the germline V gene. J gave up 3 bases and V 3 bases, and 6 bases lay outside the gene matches. This CDR3 region has 15 residues. The CDR3 sequence is CASSFSTGVHTEAFF. The CDR3, as DNA: TGTGCCAGCAGCTTTTCGACAGGGGTCCACACTGAAGCTTTCTTT.

On this clonotype itself: A much larger clone lies a single base off, so this may be a read error. The J gene is TRBJ2-7, the V gene TRBV6-5, with a tentative D call TRBD1 (6 bases). This CDR3 has 15 amino acids. The V end lost 5 bases, the J end lost 7 bases, and 21 bases lay between the germline ends. Germline-derived CDR1 and CDR2 are MNHEY and SVGAGI. The CDR3 DNA reads TGTGCCAGCAGTCCGACAGGCGGCCCCCACAATGAGCAGTACTTC. Encoded protein: CASSPTGGPHNEQYF.

Turning to this clonotype: With a much larger clone just one base away, this may be a read error. The chain employs TRBV25-1 and TRBJ1-2; no firm D call. Germline loops: CDR1 MGHDK, CDR2 SYGVNS. The CDR3 sequence is 14 residues long. CDR3 bases: TGTGCCAGCAGCTTCGGAGCCAGGAACTATGGCTGCACCTTC. Its protein product is CASSFGARNYGCTF.

The chain joins TRBV7-2 to TRBJ1-2, with 9 bases aligning to TRBD1. Germline CDR1 is SGHTA and CDR2 is FQGNSA. J was trimmed by 4 bases and V by 0 bases; bases with no gene match: 3. The CDR3 runs to 15 residues. The CDR3 sequence is CASSLAVDRGYGYTF. CDR3 DNA sequence: TGTGCCAGCAGCTTAGCAGTGGACAGGGGCTATGGCTACACCTTC.